Listed here is a single T cell receptor beta chain. Which antigen it targets is not known. No base qualities exist here, and no much larger clone lies one base off it. The data originate from a study of shared clonotypes between healthy human individuals (dated by TCRdb to about 2020). About the investigation overall: The cohort included three men and a couple of women between 18 and 49 years of age. To estimate repertoire size and how much clonotype sharing occurs between individuals, the study deeply sequenced the blood TCR repertoires of about five healthy adults. To increase sequencing depth and limit assay-specific biases, different laboratories used diverse techniques to prepare libraries and sequence TCR repertoires. Each donor's leukapheresis produced roughly between roughly 0.9 and 8.9 billion PBMCs. For each donor, CD4 naive and CD4 memory were each run on three plates, CD8 naive on two plates, and CD8 memory on one plate.

Using the deep immunoSEQ assay, multiplex PCR amplified TCR CDR3 regions from genomic DNA. Genomic DNA extracted from each cell subset was distributed evenly over all wells of several immunoSEQ 96-well plates, and each plate served as one replicate. For sorted subsets, approximately 200 ng of genomic DNA, equivalent to around 31,000 T cell genomes, went into each replicate PCR. Purified libraries were quantified with a Qubit 3.0 fluorometer, sized on a Bioanalyzer 2100, and re-quantified with the KAPA Library Quantification kit. Every immunoSEQ 96-well plate was sequenced on a separate single-read 150-cycle Illumina NextSeq 550 flow cell. The original methods were these. The immunoSEQ output contained only junctional sequences without quality scores, so filtering could not match that applied to full-length reads. Sequences were annotated with PyIR, a Python wrapper for IgBLAST v1.9, using IMGT germline references to assign V/J genes and CDR3. Reads were filtered out if the reads had weak V/J assignments (E-value above 1e-6), no CDR3, stop codons, out-of-frame junctions, or ambiguous translated residues. V3J clonotypes were defined by identical inferred V gene, J gene, and CDR3 amino acid sequence. Percentage overlap between repertoires was calculated by dividing the number of shared unique clonotypes by the size of the smaller repertoire. RTK rarefaction, the Chao1 estimator, and Recon v2.1 estimates of unobserved clonotypes were used to assess repertoire richness. Generation probabilities were computed with OLGA for all TCRbeta clonotypes obtained by the gDNA method from several donors. Not all clones reach the TCRdb copy of this immuneACCESS table, which keeps in-frame sequences only. Checked studies attribute under half of the gap to unresolved V genes and leave the rest unexplained. V and J calls and clone size are as listed in that table; D and trimming were resolved from the DNA. This sample gives over a million clones in total; roughly 95% of them show up just once. The ten largest account for approximately 1.1% of the sample.

General findings and caveats noted by the study authors: The small number of donors limited the genetic and exposure-history diversity represented. Rarefaction of sorted-subset datasets indicated incomplete sequencing despite the large sequencing depth. Approximately 5% of naive CD4, roughly 3.6% of naive CD8, approximately 2.2% of memory CD4, and 0.4% of memory CD8 clonotypes were shared across several donors. Sampling was limited to blood, and TCR repertoires in tissue likely differ from TCR repertoires in blood. Higher generation probabilities were observed for clonotypes shared by all four sorted-subset donors than for non-shared clonotypes. Pairwise subsampling indicated that sequencing depth was expected to affect the degree of clonotype sharing among donors. Naive subsets generally had larger estimated clonotype richness than memory subsets did.

Donors were healthy HIV-negative adults with no recently reported acute infections or vaccinations. Every donor was a Caucasian adult residing in Nashville, Tennessee, USA. CD4+ T cells were enriched by magnetic negative selection; naive cells were then positively selected on CD45RA, and the negative fraction formed the memory subset. After blood collection by leukapheresis, PBMCs were isolated using Ficoll-Histopaque density gradient centrifugation and then cryopreserved in the vapor phase of liquid nitrogen. Purity and quantity of every magnetically sorted T cell population were checked by analytical flow cytometry. Each sorted fraction had its genomic DNA isolated and then quantified by UV absorbance on a Nanodrop 2000c. This TCR derives from a man aged 25-45 years in good health. Input material: naive CD4+ T cells sorted from blood. Sample cell subset or site, as interpreted from the label and publication: CD45RA+ positively selected.

The DNA sequence reads TGTGCCAGCAGCTTAGGCATGGGGGGTAACTATGGCTACACCTTC. Its translation is CASSLGMGGNYGYTF. The chain is encoded by TRBV7-8 joined to TRBJ1-2; 5 matching bases give a weak D call of TRBD1. Inclusive of the bounding cysteine and phenylalanine, the CDR3 is 15 residues long. Only the CDR3 DNA is retained, 45 bases long and in frame from the first base. The germline V gene encodes CDR1 SGHVS and CDR2 FQNEAQ. V sheds 1 base and J sheds 1 base, leaving 10 bases between their ends.